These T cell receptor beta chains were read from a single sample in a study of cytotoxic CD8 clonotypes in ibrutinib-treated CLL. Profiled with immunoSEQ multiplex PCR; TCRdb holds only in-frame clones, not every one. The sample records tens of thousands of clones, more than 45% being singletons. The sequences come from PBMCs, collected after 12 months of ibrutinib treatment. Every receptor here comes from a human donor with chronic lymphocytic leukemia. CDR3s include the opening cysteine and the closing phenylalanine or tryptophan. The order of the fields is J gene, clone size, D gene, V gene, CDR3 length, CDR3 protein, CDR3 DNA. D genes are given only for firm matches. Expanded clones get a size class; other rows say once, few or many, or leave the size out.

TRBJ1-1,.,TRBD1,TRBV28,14,CASSPQGVRTEAFF,TGTGCCAGCAGTCCACAGGGGGTGCGGACTGAAGCTTTCTTT
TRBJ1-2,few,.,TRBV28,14,CASSPRGGGYGYTF,TGTGCCAGCAGTCCCCGCGGGGGGGGCTATGGCTACACCTTC
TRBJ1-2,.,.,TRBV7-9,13,CASTPRVLDGYTF,TGTGCCAGCACCCCCCGGGTCCTCGATGGCTACACCTTC
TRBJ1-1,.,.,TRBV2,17,CASSASFYGAPNTEAFF,TGTGCCAGCAGTGCTTCATTTTATGGGGCTCCGAACACTGAAGCTTTCTTT
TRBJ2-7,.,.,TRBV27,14,CASSLVGRSYEQYF,TGTGCCAGCAGTTTAGTAGGACGCTCATACGAGCAGTACTTC
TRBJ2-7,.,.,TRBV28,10,CASSLDEQYF,TGTGCCAGCAGCCTCGACGAGCAGTACTTC
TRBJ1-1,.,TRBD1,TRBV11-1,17,CASSLGDSEGAYTEAFF,TGTGCCAGCAGCTTAGGGGACAGTGAGGGCGCTTACACTGAAGCTTTCTTT
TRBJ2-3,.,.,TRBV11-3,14,CASSLDLTTDTQYF,TGTGCCAGCAGCTTAGACCTGACTACAGATACGCAGTATTTT
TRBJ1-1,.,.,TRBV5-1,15,CASSLGAGVNTEAFF,TGCGCCAGCAGCTTGGGGGCAGGGGTAAACACTGAAGCTTTCTTT
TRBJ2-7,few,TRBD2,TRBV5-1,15,CASSHGTSGMGEQYF,TGCGCCAGCAGCCACGGGACTAGCGGGATGGGCGAGCAGTACTTC
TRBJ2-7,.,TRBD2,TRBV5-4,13,CASRPAGNYEQYF,TGTGCCAGCAGACCAGCGGGGAACTACGAGCAGTACTTC
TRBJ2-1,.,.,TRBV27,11,CATRQVNEQFF,TGTGCCACCCGACAGGTCAATGAGCAGTTCTTC
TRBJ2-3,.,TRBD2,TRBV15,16,CATSREISGRRDTQYF,TGTGCCACCAGCAGAGAGATCAGCGGGAGGCGGGATACGCAGTATTTT
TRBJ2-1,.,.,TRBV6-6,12,CASNVSPYEQFF,TGTGCCAGCAATGTGAGTCCCTATGAGCAGTTCTTC
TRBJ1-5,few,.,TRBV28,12,CASSPMYQPQHF,TGTGCCAGCAGCCCTATGTACCAGCCCCAGCATTTT
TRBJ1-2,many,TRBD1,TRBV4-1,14,CASSQVRTGVGYTF,TGCGCCAGCAGCCAAGTCCGGACAGGGGTTGGCTACACCTTC
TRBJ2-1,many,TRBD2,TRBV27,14,CASCPSGIYNEQFF,TGTGCCAGCTGCCCTAGCGGGATCTACAATGAGCAGTTCTTC
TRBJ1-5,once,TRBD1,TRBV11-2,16,CASSPNGQDSNQPQHF,TGTGCCAGCAGCCCAAACGGACAGGATAGCAATCAGCCCCAGCATTTT
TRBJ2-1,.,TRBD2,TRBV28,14,CASSGLALVDEQFF,TGTGCCAGCAGCGGACTAGCGTTGGTCGATGAGCAGTTCTTC